Shown below are 24 T cell receptor beta chains from a single sample sequenced in a study of blood T cell repertoires in COVID-19. Here immunoSEQ multiplex PCR was the method, and the copy in TCRdb shows in-frame clones only, minus some. The data show 150,000 to 200,000 clones, with around 83% seen just once and over 5% held by the top ten. Sequencing was done on a sample of peripheral blood. Receptor source: a woman between 45 and 65 years old with COVID-19, enrolled during active disease.

The chain has TRBV9 and TRBJ1-2; TRBD1 agrees at 9 bases. V gave up 2 bases and J gave up 5 bases; unmatched junction bases: 1. CDR3 length: 13 amino acids. Germline V gene data show CDR1 as SGDLS and CDR2 as YYNGEE. The CDR3 here is CASSVGTGYGYTF. Written as DNA, the CDR3 is TGTGCCAGCAGCGTTGGGACAGGGTATGGCTACACCTTC.

Worth noting for this clone: Other DNA sequences from this sample encode an identical CDR3 as well. This chain connects TRBV5-1 to TRBJ2-5; 11 bases fit TRBD2. V lost 4 bases, J lost 0 bases, and 5 bases stayed unmatched. CDR3 length: 16 residues. CDR1 is SGHRS and CDR2 is YFSETQ in the germline V gene. The CDR3: CASSRTSGGNQETQYF. CDR3 nucleotides: TGCGCCAGCAGCCGTACTAGCGGGGGCAACCAAGAGACCCAGTACTTC.

V is TRBV2 and J is TRBJ2-7; TRBD2 matches at 8 bases. The CDR3 sequence is 14 residues long. Looked up from germline, CDR1 is SNHLY and CDR2 is FYNNEI. The V and J ends lost 7 bases and 7 bases, in that order; junction bases with no gene match: 12. The CDR3 nucleotides are TGTGCCAGCAATTGGCGGGGGGAGTTGGAGGAGCAGTACTTC. Translation: CASNWRGELEEQYF.

This clone turned up a few times. This sequence joins TRBV10-3 and TRBJ1-1; 7 bases map to TRBD1. The germline V gene encodes CDR1 ENHRY and CDR2 SYGVKD. Trimming cost V 5 bases and J 6 bases; bases outside gene matches: 6. The CDR3 totals 13 residues. The CDR3 nucleotides are TGTGCCATCAGTAATGACAGGGACCCTGAAGCTTTCTTT. It translates to CAISNDRDPEAFF.

This clone has a handful of counts. The J gene is TRBJ2-5, the V gene TRBV24-1; 7 bases fit TRBD1. The junction had 6 bases not matched to a gene; V was cut back by 0 bases and J by 6 bases. This CDR3 contains 15 residues. Germline V gives CDR1 KGHDR, CDR2 SFDVKD. The CDR3 DNA is TGTGCCACCAGTGATTTGGAAGACAGGGAAAAGACCCAGTACTTC. It specifies CATSDLEDREKTQYF.

The chain employs TRBV7-3 and TRBJ2-3; D perhaps matches TRBD2 (7 bases). This CDR3 contains 15 residues. Germline values: CDR1 SGHTA, CDR2 FQGTGA. The CDR3 DNA sequence: TGTGCGAGCGGGGTATCAGGGGCATACACAGATACGCAGTATTTT. Translation gives CASGVSGAYTDTQYF.

The chain links TRBV10-3 to TRBJ2-1, with TRBD2 identical over 10 bases. The CDR3 covers 16 residues. V dropped 5 bases and J dropped 5; count of bases not matched to a gene: 9. CDR1 ENHRY and CDR2 SYGVKD come from the germline V gene. The CDR3: CAISISGGAPDNEQFF. DNA of the CDR3: TGTGCCATCAGTATCAGCGGGGGGGCACCAGACAATGAGCAGTTCTTC.

The V call is TRBV6-5, the J call TRBJ2-7; the D gene is possibly TRBD2 (7 bases). The CDR3 is 11 residues long. The germline gives CDR1 MNHEY, CDR2 SVGAGI. Trimming left V 10 bases short and J 6 bases short, with 13 bases between. The CDR3 sequence: CATEGEGEQYF. The DNA of the CDR3 is TGTGCCACCGAGGGGGAGGGCGAGCAGTACTTC.

This chain uses TRBV10-1 with TRBJ2-5; TRBD2 agrees at 8 bases. The V segment lost 4 bases and the J segment 1 base; nucleotides outside the gene matches: 5. The CDR3 is made up of 15 amino acids. Germline CDR1 is WNHNN and CDR2 is SYGVQD (reference sequence). CDR3 sequence (DNA): TGCGCCAGCAGTGCGCTTACTAGCGGCCAAGAGACCCAGTACTTC. Translating it yields CASSALTSGQETQYF.

The chain couples TRBV14 to TRBJ1-2; D is uncertain. CDR3 length equals 15 residues. In germline, CDR1 is SGHDN, CDR2 FVKESK. Trimming took 7 bases from V and 4 from J, leaving 19 bases between them. CDR3 sequence: CASTPREEGLYGYTF. CDR3 nucleotide sequence: TGTGCCAGCACCCCTAGGGAGGAGGGTCTCTATGGCTACACCTTC. The full variable domain, in which reference TRBV14 and TRBJ1-2 provide the parts outside the CDR3, is EAGVTQFPSHSVIEKGQTVTLRCDPISGHDNLYWYRRVMGKEIKFLLHFVKESKQDESGMPNNRFLAERTGGTYSTLKVQPAELEDSGVYFCASTPREEGLYGYTFGSGTRLTVV.

The chain employs TRBV30 and TRBJ2-1, with 9 bases fitting TRBD1. The ends lost 2 bases at V and 2 bases at J; junction bases unmatched: 4. CDR1 is GTSNPN and CDR2 is SVGIG in the germline V gene (reference sequence). The CDR3 consists of 15 residues. The CDR3 nucleotides read TGTGCCTGGAGTCCTGACAGGGGGGCCTACAATGAGCAGTTCTTC. It translates to CAWSPDRGAYNEQFF.

This clone has only a few counts. This rearrangement joins TRBV10-1 to TRBJ1-5; the match to TRBD1 covers 10 bases. V was clipped by 3 bases and J by 10 bases; unmatched bases: 3. Germline loops: CDR1 WNHNN, CDR2 SYGVQD (reference sequence). This CDR3 comprises 13 residues. CDR3 sequence (DNA): TGCGCCAGCAGTGAAGGACAGGGGGGACCCCAGCATTTT. Its protein product is CASSEGQGGPQHF.

The rearrangement uses TRBV9 and TRBJ2-5; 8 bases map to TRBD2. Losses at the gene ends were 4 bases for V and 5 bases for J; bases not matched to a gene: 10. CDR3 length: 15 residues. Germline CDR1 reads SGDLS; CDR2 reads YYNGEE. CDR3 loop: CASSHSGGKSETQYF. CDR3 coding DNA: TGTGCCAGCAGCCACAGCGGGGGTAAGAGCGAGACCCAGTACTTC.

Remarks on this clone: Other DNA sequences from this sample encode an identical CDR3 as well. The V call is TRBV7-6, the J call TRBJ2-2; 16 positions agree with TRBD2. Germline V gene lookup returns CDR1 SGHVS and CDR2 FNYEAQ. This CDR3 contains 18 residues. The ends lost 4 bases at V and 4 bases at J; junction bases unmatched: 6. Written as DNA, the CDR3 is TGTGCCAGCAGCTCGGGACTAGCGGGGGGGCTGGTCACCGGGGAGCTGTTTTTT. This codes for CASSSGLAGGLVTGELFF.

The gene calls are TRBV28 and TRBJ1-2; 7 bases fit TRBD1. The germline gives CDR1 MDHEN, CDR2 SYDVKM. The V segment lost 6 bases and the J segment 4 bases; nucleotides outside the gene matches: 8. This CDR3 has 14 residues. CDR3 amino acids: CASRKGGWIYGYTF. The CDR3 region has the DNA TGTGCCAGCAGGAAAGGGGGCTGGATCTATGGCTACACCTTC.

The CDR3, as DNA: TGTGCCAGCAGCGACAGGGGAGCCTACGAGCAGTACTTC. Translating it yields CASSDRGAYEQYF. The rearrangement joins TRBV7-9 to TRBJ2-7; TRBD1 matches 8 bases. Germline trimming cut 5 bases from V and 2 bases from J; bases unmatched to any gene: 2. This CDR3 is built from 13 residues. Germline values: CDR1 SEHNR, CDR2 FQNEAQ (reference sequence).

The genes are TRBV7-3 and TRBJ2-3, with D maybe TRBD1 (6 bases). The CDR3 contains 15 residues. Germline V CDR1 and CDR2: SGHTA, FQGTGA. V gave up 5 bases and J gave up 0 bases, with 12 bases separating them. DNA for the CDR3: TGTGCCAGCAGCCCCACCAGGGGAAGCACAGATACGCAGTATTTT. Residues: CASSPTRGSTDTQYF.

The chain uses TRBV7-3 and TRBJ2-1; a possible D gene is TRBD1 (5 bases). The germline V and J ends were trimmed by 5 bases and 8 bases, with 13 bases remaining between them. Germline assignment: CDR1 SGHTA and CDR2 FQGTGA. The length of the CDR3 is 13 residues. Here the CDR3 DNA reads TGTGCCAGCAGCCAGCAGGGTGGGCATGAGCAGTTCTTC. Amino acid sequence: CASSQQGGHEQFF.

The V and J genes are TRBV30 and TRBJ2-7; D perhaps matches TRBD1 (5 bases). Germline V gene lookup returns CDR1 GTSNPN and CDR2 SVGIG (reference sequence). V was trimmed by 2 bases and J by 5 bases, leaving 10 bases between them. The CDR3 has 12 amino acids. CDR3 amino acids: CAWSPRVHEQYF. In DNA form, the CDR3 reads TGTGCCTGGAGTCCCAGGGTCCACGAGCAGTACTTC. Complete variable domain (other parts from reference TRBV30 and TRBJ2-7): SQTIHQWPATLVQPVGSPLSLECTVEGTSNPNLYWYRQAAGRGLQLLFYSVGIGQISSEVPQNLSASRPQDRQFILSSKKLLLSDSGFYLCAWSPRVHEQYFGPGTRLTVT.

The J gene is TRBJ1-2, the V gene TRBV29-1; maybe TRBD1 (6 bases). Germline CDR1 reads SQVTM; CDR2 reads ANQGSEA. V lost 8 bases and J 6 bases, leaving 22 bases between the germline ends. The CDR3 totals 14 residues. The CDR3 DNA reads TGCAGCTACTCCAGCATGGGACACAAGAATGGCTACACCTTC. Translated: CSYSSMGHKNGYTF.

The rearrangement uses TRBV4-1 and TRBJ2-7, with D maybe TRBD2 (6 bases). CDR3 length: 15 residues. The germline gives CDR1 MGHRA, CDR2 YSYEKL. Trimming cost V 4 bases and J 0 bases, with 13 bases left between them. CDR3 bases: TGCGCCAGCAGCCCAGGCGCGGGGCACTCCTACGAGCAGTACTTC. This sequence encodes CASSPGAGHSYEQYF.

This chain connects TRBV9 to TRBJ2-3; 8 bases agree with TRBD2. The CDR3 is 16 residues long. CDR1 and CDR2 from the germline V gene are SGDLS and YYNGEE. J lost 2 bases, V lost 0 bases, and 5 bases had no gene match. CDR3 sequence: CASSVAGSGITDTQYF. The CDR3 region has the DNA TGTGCCAGCAGCGTAGCAGGTAGCGGGATCACAGATACGCAGTATTTT.

The rearrangement joins TRBV9 to TRBJ2-2; weak D call: TRBD2 (5 bases). The CDR3 consists of 15 residues. Trimming stripped 4 bases from V and 4 bases from J, with 14 bases between. Germline CDR1 is SGDLS and CDR2 is YYNGEE. DNA for the CDR3: TGTGCCAGCAGCTCCGAGCCGGCGGGCACCGGGGAGCTGTTTTTT. Its protein product is CASSSEPAGTGELFF.

V usage is TRBV3-1 (or the pseudogene TRBV3-2) and J usage is TRBJ1-5; D gene ambiguous. Germline-derived CDR1 and CDR2 are LGHDT and YNNKEL (reference sequence). Deletions cut 4 bases from V and 2 bases from J, with 12 bases between. This CDR3 has 15 amino acids. The CDR3 loop is CASSPGEVGNQPQHF. The CDR3 DNA is TGTGCCAGCAGCCCCGGGGAGGTAGGCAATCAGCCCCAGCATTTT.